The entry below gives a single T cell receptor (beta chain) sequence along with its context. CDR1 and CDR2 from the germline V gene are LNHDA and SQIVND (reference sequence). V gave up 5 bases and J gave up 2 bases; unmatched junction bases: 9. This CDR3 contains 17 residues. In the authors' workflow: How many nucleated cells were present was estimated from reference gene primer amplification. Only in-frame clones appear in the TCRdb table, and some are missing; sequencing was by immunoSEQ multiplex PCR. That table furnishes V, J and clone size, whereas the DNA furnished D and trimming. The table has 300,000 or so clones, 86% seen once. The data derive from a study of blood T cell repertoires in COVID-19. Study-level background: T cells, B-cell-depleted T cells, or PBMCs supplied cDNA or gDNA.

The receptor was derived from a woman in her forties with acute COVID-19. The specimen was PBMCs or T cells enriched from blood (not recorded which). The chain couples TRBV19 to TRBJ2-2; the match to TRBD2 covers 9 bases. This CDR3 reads CASSRPGLAQNTGELFF. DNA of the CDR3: TGTGCCAGTAGTCGACCCGGACTAGCGCAAAACACCGGGGAGCTGTTTTTT. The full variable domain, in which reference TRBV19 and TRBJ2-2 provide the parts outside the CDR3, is DGGITQSPKYLFRKEGQNVTLSCEQNLNHDAMYWYRQDPGQGLRLIYYSQIVNDFQKGDIAEGYSVSREKKESFPLTVTSAQKNPTAFYLCASSRPGLAQNTGELFFGEGSRLTVL.